A single sample gave rise to the 32 T cell receptor beta chains below, sequenced in a study of T cell responses to AZD1222 COVID-19 vaccine (dated by TCRdb to the early 2020s). The time point tag for this specimen amounts to: baseline before first vaccination. Libraries were constructed by the immunoSEQ multiplex PCR assay. TCRdb took over this immuneACCESS table, retaining in-frame rearrangements with V and J assigned. Such tables are incomplete; in checked studies, under half of the missing clones stem from an unresolved V gene, and the remainder is unexplained. The sample table records approximately 170,000 clones; roughly 93% of these occur just once. Clones ranked in the top ten supply about 4.2% of the sample. The input for sequencing was peripheral blood, taken on day 0 of AZD1222 vaccination. These receptor sequences come from an adult in good health.

V is TRBV14 and J is TRBJ2-1; TRBD2 matches 12 bases. Trimming cost V 6 bases and J 9 bases; bases outside gene matches: 12. CDR1 is SGHDN and CDR2 is FVKESK in the germline V gene. The CDR3 has 16 residues. DNA for the CDR3: TGTGCCAGCAGACTCCTAACTAGCGGGGGGCAGGGTGAGCAGTTCTTC. Translating gives CASRLLTSGGQGEQFF.

This chain links TRBV5-6 with TRBJ1-2; D not certain. Trimming cost V 2 bases and J 8 bases, with 19 bases left between them. Germline V CDR1 and CDR2: SGHDT, YYEEEE. The CDR3 runs 15 residues. CDR3 bases: TGTGCCAGCAGCTTTGGGAGGGTATTATCGCGAGGCTACACCTTC. Its translation: CASSFGRVLSRGYTF.

The J gene is TRBJ1-6, the V gene TRBV14; no clear D gene. The CDR3 length is 15 residues. V lost 0 bases, J lost 9 bases, and 12 bases lay in between. CDR1 SGHDN and CDR2 FVKESK come from the germline V gene. Here the CDR3 DNA reads TGTGCCAGCAGCCAAGACTCCCCCGGTGGTTCACCCCTCCACTTT. This sequence encodes CASSQDSPGGSPLHF. Together with reference TRBV14 and TRBJ1-6, the CDR3 gives the full variable domain: EAGVTQFPSHSVIEKGQTVTLRCDPISGHDNLYWYRRVMGKEIKFLLHFVKESKQDESGMPNNRFLAERTGGTYSTLKVQPAELEDSGVYFCASSQDSPGGSPLHFGNGTRLTVT.

CDR3 sequence (DNA): TGTGCCAGCAGTTACGGGGGTAGGGCAGAGACCCAGTACTTC. This sequence encodes CASSYGGRAETQYF. The rearrangement joins TRBV6-5 to TRBJ2-5, with D possibly being TRBD1 or TRBD2 (5 bases each). Trimming stripped 2 bases from V and 4 bases from J, with 11 bases between. The CDR3 runs 14 residues. CDR1 MNHEY and CDR2 SVGAGI come from the germline V gene.

The V gene is TRBV6-4, the J gene TRBJ1-6; D is ambiguous. V dropped 7 bases and J dropped 0 bases, with 10 bases sitting between them. This CDR3 spans 15 amino acids. Germline V gene sequence: CDR1 MRHNA, CDR2 SNTAGT. CDR3 coding DNA: TGTGCCAGCACTCTTACGAGCTCCTATAATTCACCCCTCCACTTT. This codes for CASTLTSSYNSPLHF.

This clone was observed once. The J gene is TRBJ1-6, the V gene TRBV27, with no clear D. Deletions cut 8 bases from V and 5 bases from J, with 13 bases between. Germline V gene data show CDR1 as MNHEY and CDR2 as SMNVEV (reference sequence). The CDR3 extends over 14 amino acids. CDR3 in DNA: TGTGCCAGCCTATGGGGATGGCATAATTCACCCCTCCACTTT. Protein: CASLWGWHNSPLHF.

This clone occurred a few times. The chain is built from TRBV7-9 and TRBJ1-4; perhaps TRBD1 as D (5 bases). This CDR3 is built from 15 residues. V was clipped by 5 bases and J by 7 bases, with 17 bases between them. Germline V lookup: CDR1 SEHNR, CDR2 FQNEAQ (reference sequence). The CDR3 spells CASSRQEGPGEKLFF. The CDR3 coding sequence is TGTGCCAGCAGCCGTCAGGAGGGGCCGGGTGAAAAACTGTTTTTT.

The chain carries TRBV6-5 and TRBJ1-6; 8 nucleotides agree with TRBD1. The J segment lost 7 bases and the V segment lost 2 bases, leaving 4 bases of the junction unmatched. Germline CDR1 MNHEY, CDR2 SVGAGI. This CDR3 has 15 amino acids. The CDR3 DNA reads as TGTGCCAGCAGTTACACAGGGGGGGACAATTCACCCCTCCACTTT. Encoded protein: CASSYTGGDNSPLHF.

This chain links TRBV7-9 with TRBJ1-4, with D tentatively TRBD1 (6 bases). V shed 3 bases and J shed 0 bases, with 11 bases lying between them. CDR1 and CDR2 from the germline V gene are SEHNR and FQNEAQ (reference sequence). The CDR3 totals 16 residues. Here the CDR3 DNA reads TGTGCCAGCAGCTTTGGACAGACCCCAACTAATGAAAAACTGTTTTTT. Encoded protein: CASSFGQTPTNEKLFF.

This rearrangement joins TRBV12-5 to TRBJ1-1, with a weak D call TRBD1 (6 bases). Germline CDR1 LGHNT, CDR2 FRNRAP. This CDR3 has 19 amino acids. Trimming took 3 bases from V and 0 from J, leaving 23 bases between them. CDR3 DNA sequence: TGTGCTAGTGGTTTCGGAGGGGTGGCAGGGGAAGAGGTGAACACTGAAGCTTTCTTT. This sequence encodes CASGFGGVAGEEVNTEAFF. Filled out from reference TRBV12-5 and TRBJ1-1, the complete variable domain reads DARVTQTPRHKVTEMGQEVTMRCQPILGHNTVFWYRQTMMQGLELLAYFRNRAPLDDSGMPKDRFSAEMPDATLATLKIQPSEPRDSAVYFCASGFGGVAGEEVNTEAFFGQGTRLTVV.

The rearrangement joins TRBV5-1 to TRBJ1-1, with TRBD1 identical over 7 bases. This CDR3 has 17 amino acids. Unmatched junction bases numbered 10, after V lost 1 base and J lost 1 base. Germline-derived CDR1 and CDR2 are SGHRS and YFSETQ. The CDR3 protein is CASSLNGGTGANTEAFF. CDR3 DNA: TGCGCCAGCAGCTTGAACGGGGGAACAGGGGCGAACACTGAAGCTTTCTTT.

The rearrangement links TRBV15 to TRBJ1-5; D gene ambiguous. Germline V gene sequence: CDR1 LNHNV, CDR2 YYDKDF (reference sequence). The CDR3 runs 15 residues. Trimming took off 0 bases at V and 2 bases at J, with 8 bases between the two ends. The CDR3 region has the DNA TGTGCCACCAGCAGAGATCGAACGGGCAATCAGCCCCAGCATTTT. The encoded protein is CATSRDRTGNQPQHF.

This sequence joins TRBV6-5 and TRBJ1-6; the D gene is possibly TRBD1 (6 bases). The CDR3 has 16 residues. CDR1 is MNHEY and CDR2 is SVGAGI in the germline V gene. V was cut by 0 bases and J by 7 bases, with 13 bases left in between. CDR3 loop: CASSYSRTDWNSPLHF. The DNA of the CDR3 is TGTGCCAGCAGTTACTCTCGGACAGACTGGAATTCACCCCTCCACTTT.

This clone was observed a few times. V is TRBV4-1 and J is TRBJ2-7, with D perhaps TRBD2 (5 bases). Trimming removed 0 bases at V and 2 bases at J, with 11 bases between. Per germline, CDR1 MGHRA and CDR2 YSYEKL. The length of the CDR3 is 15 residues. The CDR3 DNA reads as TGCGCCAGCAGCCAAGATTTAGCGTCCGCCTACGAGCAGTACTTC. This codes for CASSQDLASAYEQYF.

V is TRBV7-9 and J is TRBJ2-5; perhaps D is TRBD1 or TRBD2 (5 bases each). The V gene lost 8 bases and the J gene lost 1 base, with 11 bases spanning the gap. This CDR3 spans 13 amino acids. In germline, CDR1 is SEHNR, CDR2 FQNEAQ (reference sequence). This chain's CDR3 is CASVQGPQETQYF. CDR3 nucleotides: TGTGCCAGCGTTCAGGGACCCCAAGAGACCCAGTACTTC.

V and J are TRBV20-1 and TRBJ1-2, with D unclear. Germline CDR1 is DFQATT and CDR2 is SNEGSKA (reference sequence). CDR3 size: 12 residues. V lost 3 bases to trimming and J lost 0 bases, with 5 bases between them. DNA for the CDR3: TGCAGTGCTAGTTCGACTAACTATGGCTACACCTTC. Protein product: CSASSTNYGYTF.

The rearrangement links TRBV3-1 (or the pseudogene TRBV3-2) to TRBJ1-1, with a possible D match to TRBD1 (5 bases). CDR3 size: 14 residues. CDR1 and CDR2 (germline): LGHDT, YNNKEL (reference sequence). V gave up 1 base and J gave up 4 bases, with 10 bases separating them. CDR3 DNA sequence: TGTGCCAGCAGCCAAGGGGGGTCGTTCACTGAAGCTTTCTTT. Translation gives CASSQGGSFTEAFF.

The rearrangement joins TRBV7-9 to TRBJ2-5; D may correspond to TRBD1 or TRBD2 (5 bases each). This CDR3 has 14 amino acids. The germline V gene encodes CDR1 SEHNR and CDR2 FQNEAQ (reference sequence). Trimming removed 1 base at V and 4 bases at J, with 10 bases between. DNA for the CDR3: TGTGCCAGCAGCTTAGATGTCGGGGCAGAGACCCAGTACTTC. As protein: CASSLDVGAETQYF.

The chain carries TRBV5-1 and TRBJ1-2, with a tentative D call TRBD1 (5 bases). The CDR3 runs 15 residues. V lost 4 bases and J 3 bases, leaving 16 bases between the germline ends. Germline-derived CDR1 and CDR2 are SGHRS and YFSETQ. The CDR3: CASSQGGQVDYGYTF. As DNA, the CDR3 is TGCGCCAGCAGCCAGGGAGGGCAGGTAGACTATGGCTACACCTTC. The full variable domain, rest sourced from reference TRBV5-1 and TRBJ1-2, is KAGVTQTPRYLIKTRGQQVTLSCSPISGHRSVSWYQQTPGQGLQFLFEYFSETQRNKGNFPGRFSGRQFSNSRSEMNVSTLELGDSALYLCASSQGGQVDYGYTFGSGTRLTVV.

This rearrangement joins TRBV19 to TRBJ2-1; D tentatively fits TRBD1 or TRBD2 (5 bases each). Trimming left V 3 bases short and J 7 bases short, with 13 bases between. CDR1 and CDR2 from the germline V gene are LNHDA and SQIVND (reference sequence). This CDR3 has 14 residues. CDR3 region: CASSITGPANEQFF. The CDR3 region has the DNA TGTGCCAGTAGTATTACGGGACCCGCGAATGAGCAGTTCTTC.

The chain employs TRBV5-1 and TRBJ1-2; D unclear. The CDR3 spans 11 residues. The germline CDR1 and CDR2 sequences are SGHRS and YFSETQ. V dropped 5 bases and J dropped 4 bases, with 6 bases sitting between them. CDR3 in amino acids: CASRGSYGYTF. Here the CDR3 DNA reads TGCGCCAGCAGAGGGTCCTATGGCTACACCTTC.

The chain combines TRBV20-1 with TRBJ1-4, with 7 bases fitting TRBD1. V dropped 3 bases and J dropped 7; count of bases not matched to a gene: 11. Germline loops: CDR1 DFQATT, CDR2 SNEGSKA (reference sequence). The CDR3 contains 15 residues. CDR3 nucleotide sequence: TGCAGTGCTAGTGAGAGGGGGCGAGTTCGTGAAAAACTGTTTTTT. This encodes CSASERGRVREKLFF.

This chain uses TRBV3-1 (or the pseudogene TRBV3-2) with TRBJ1-6; the match to TRBD1 covers 7 bases. Germline CDR1 is LGHDT and CDR2 is YNNKEL (reference sequence). CDR3 length: 16 residues. V lost 4 bases, J lost 3 bases, and 6 bases stayed unmatched. DNA of the CDR3: TGTGCCAGCAGCCTCGAAGGGGGCCACTATAATTCACCCCTCCACTTT. It encodes CASSLEGGHYNSPLHF.

The V and J genes are TRBV10-3 and TRBJ2-1; TRBD1 is a possible D gene (5 bases). Germline values: CDR1 ENHRY, CDR2 SYGVKD. The CDR3 is 15 residues long. Trimming stripped 3 bases from V and 4 bases from J, with 13 bases between. The CDR3 spells CAISDKGVPYNEQFF. CDR3 nucleotides: TGTGCCATCAGTGACAAAGGGGTCCCGTACAATGAGCAGTTCTTC.

The chain links TRBV6-4 to TRBJ1-2; D gene ambiguous. Germline V CDR1 and CDR2: MRHNA, SNTAGT. This CDR3 has 16 residues. V was pared by 0 bases and J by 5 bases, with 16 bases between. The CDR3: CASSDSEGADHYGYTF. In nucleotides, the CDR3 is TGTGCCAGCAGTGACTCAGAGGGAGCCGATCATTATGGCTACACCTTC.

V usage is TRBV19 and J usage is TRBJ1-4; D is unresolved. With 1 base removed from V and 3 bases from J, the gap between germline ends came to 12 bases. The CDR3 spans 16 residues. CDR1 is LNHDA and CDR2 is SQIVND in the germline V gene (reference sequence). DNA for the CDR3: TGTGCCAGTAGTATAGTGGGCTTGGGAGCTAATGAAAAACTGTTTTTT. This sequence encodes CASSIVGLGANEKLFF.

The chain combines TRBV18 with TRBJ1-3; D uncertain. CDR1 and CDR2 (germline): KGHSH, LQKENI. V was pared by 4 bases and J by 1 base, with 8 bases between. The CDR3 runs 14 residues. In DNA, the CDR3 is TGTGCCAGCTCACGGACCGAATCTGGAAACACCATATATTTT. Residues: CASSRTESGNTIYF.

The CDR3 DNA reads TGTGCCAGCTCACCACTGGGGGGGCAGAGCAATCAGCCCCAGCATTTT. It translates to CASSPLGGQSNQPQHF. This chain links TRBV18 with TRBJ1-5; tentatively, D is TRBD1 (6 bases). Germline V gene data show CDR1 as KGHSH and CDR2 as LQKENI. The germline V and J ends were trimmed by 1 base and 1 base, with 11 bases remaining between them. The CDR3 length is 16 residues.

This chain uses TRBV7-9 with TRBJ2-7; D may match TRBD1 or TRBD2 (5 bases each). Trimming stripped 1 base from V and 6 bases from J, with 10 bases between. Germline V lookup: CDR1 SEHNR, CDR2 FQNEAQ (reference sequence). This CDR3 has 13 residues. CDR3 amino acids: CASSLVGTREQYF. CDR3 nucleotides: TGTGCCAGCAGCTTAGTTGGGACCCGCGAGCAGTACTTC.

V usage is TRBV4-1 and J usage is TRBJ2-7, with D unclear. CDR1 MGHRA and CDR2 YSYEKL come from the germline V gene. This CDR3 contains 15 residues. The V end was cut by 4 bases, the J end by 0 bases, with 13 bases between. Here the CDR3 reads CASSLELSNSYEQYF. CDR3 DNA sequence: TGCGCCAGCAGCCTTGAACTCTCAAACTCCTACGAGCAGTACTTC.

V gene TRBV7-6 combines with J gene TRBJ2-7; 8 nucleotides line up with TRBD1. CDR3 length equals 16 residues. Germline V gives CDR1 SGHVS, CDR2 FNYEAQ. With V trimmed by 4 bases and J by 2 bases, 10 bases remained unmatched. This chain's CDR3 is CASSSTDRVNAYEQYF. The CDR3 DNA reads TGTGCCAGCAGCTCAACGGACAGGGTGAATGCCTACGAGCAGTACTTC.

The DNA for the CDR3 is TGTGCCAGCTCTCGGGGGGGAAGGAATTCACCCCTCCACTTT. Translated, it gives CASSRGGRNSPLHF. The chain combines TRBV11-2 with TRBJ1-6, with D possibly TRBD1 on 5 matching bases. The CDR3 is made up of 14 amino acids. Germline lookup yields CDR1 SGHAT and CDR2 FQNNGV. V lost 8 bases, J lost 7 bases, and 15 bases lay in between.